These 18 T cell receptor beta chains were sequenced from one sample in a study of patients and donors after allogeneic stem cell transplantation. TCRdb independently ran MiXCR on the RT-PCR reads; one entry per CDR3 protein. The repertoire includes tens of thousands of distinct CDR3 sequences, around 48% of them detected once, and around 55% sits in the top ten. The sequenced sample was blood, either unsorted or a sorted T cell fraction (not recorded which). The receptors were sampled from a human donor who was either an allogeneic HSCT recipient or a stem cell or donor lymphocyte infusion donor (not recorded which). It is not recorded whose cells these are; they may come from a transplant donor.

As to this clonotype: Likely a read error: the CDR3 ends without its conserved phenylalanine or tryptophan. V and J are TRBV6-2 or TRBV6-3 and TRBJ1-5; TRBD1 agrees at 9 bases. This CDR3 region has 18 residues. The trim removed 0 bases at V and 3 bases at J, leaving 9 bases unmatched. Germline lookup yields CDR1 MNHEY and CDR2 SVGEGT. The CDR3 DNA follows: TGTGCCAGCAGTTACTCGACCGGACAGGGGAGAAACAATCAGCCCCAGCATTTA. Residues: CASSYSTGQGRNNQPQHL.

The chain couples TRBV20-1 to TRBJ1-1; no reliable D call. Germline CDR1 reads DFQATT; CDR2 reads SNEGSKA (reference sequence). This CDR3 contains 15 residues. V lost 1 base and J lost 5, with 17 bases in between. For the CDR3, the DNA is TGCAGTGCTAGAGTACTCGATGATTGGGTAACTGAAGCTTTCTTT. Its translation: CSARVLDDWVTEAFF.

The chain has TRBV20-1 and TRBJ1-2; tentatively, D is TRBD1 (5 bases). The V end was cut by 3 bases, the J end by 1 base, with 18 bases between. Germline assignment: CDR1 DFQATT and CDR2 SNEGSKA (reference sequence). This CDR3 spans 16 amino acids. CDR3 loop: CSASELGRDLNYGYTF. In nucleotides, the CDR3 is TGCAGTGCTAGTGAACTAGGACGGGACCTTAACTATGGCTACACCTTC.

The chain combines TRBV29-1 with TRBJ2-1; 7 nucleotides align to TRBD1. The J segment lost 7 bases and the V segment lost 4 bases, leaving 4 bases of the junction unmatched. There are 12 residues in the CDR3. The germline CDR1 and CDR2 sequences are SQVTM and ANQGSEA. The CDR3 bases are TGCAGCGTTGTCCGACAGGGAAATGAGCAGTTCTTC. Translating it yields CSVVRQGNEQFF.

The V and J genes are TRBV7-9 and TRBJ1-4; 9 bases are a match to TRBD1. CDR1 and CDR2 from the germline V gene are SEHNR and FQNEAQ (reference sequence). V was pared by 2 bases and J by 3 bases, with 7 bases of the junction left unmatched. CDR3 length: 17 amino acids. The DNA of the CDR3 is TGTGCCAGCAGCTTAATCTCCGGGACAGGGTCTAATGAAAAACTGTTTTTT. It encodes CASSLISGTGSNEKLFF.

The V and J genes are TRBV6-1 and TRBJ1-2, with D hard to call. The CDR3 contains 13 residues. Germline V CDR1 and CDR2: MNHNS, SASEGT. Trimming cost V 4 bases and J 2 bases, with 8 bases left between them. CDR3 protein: CASSGRLNYGYTF. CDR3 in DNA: TGTGCCAGCAGTGGTAGACTCAACTATGGCTACACCTTC.

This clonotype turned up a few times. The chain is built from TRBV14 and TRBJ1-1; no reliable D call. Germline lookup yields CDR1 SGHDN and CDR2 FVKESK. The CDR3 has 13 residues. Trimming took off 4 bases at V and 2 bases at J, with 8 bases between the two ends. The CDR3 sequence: CASSRRINTEAFF. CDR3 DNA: TGTGCCAGCAGCCGCAGGATCAACACTGAAGCTTTCTTT.

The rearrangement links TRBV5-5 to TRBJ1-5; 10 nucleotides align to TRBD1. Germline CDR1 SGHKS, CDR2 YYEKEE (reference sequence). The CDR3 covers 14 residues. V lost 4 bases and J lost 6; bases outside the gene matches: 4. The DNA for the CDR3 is TGTGCCAGCAGCGGACAGGGGGGAACTCAGCCCCAGCATTTT. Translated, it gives CASSGQGGTQPQHF.

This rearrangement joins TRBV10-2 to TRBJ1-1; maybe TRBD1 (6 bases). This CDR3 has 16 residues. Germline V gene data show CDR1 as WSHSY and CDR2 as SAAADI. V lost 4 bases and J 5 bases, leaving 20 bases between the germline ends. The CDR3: CASSGRGNPTGTEAFF. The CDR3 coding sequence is TGCGCCAGCAGTGGAAGGGGGAATCCAACAGGGACTGAAGCTTTCTTT.

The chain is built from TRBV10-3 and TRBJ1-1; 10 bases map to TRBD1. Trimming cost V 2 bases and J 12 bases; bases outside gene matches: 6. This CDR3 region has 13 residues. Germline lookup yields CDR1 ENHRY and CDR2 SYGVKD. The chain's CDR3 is CAISEKWDRGSFF. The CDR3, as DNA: TGTGCCATCAGTGAGAAGTGGGACAGGGGATCTTTCTTT.

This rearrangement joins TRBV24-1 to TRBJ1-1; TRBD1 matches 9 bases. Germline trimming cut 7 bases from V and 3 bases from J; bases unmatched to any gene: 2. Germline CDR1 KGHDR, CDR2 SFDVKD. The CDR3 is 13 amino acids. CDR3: CATRDRGDTEAFF. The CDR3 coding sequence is TGTGCCACCAGGGACAGGGGAGACACTGAAGCTTTCTTT.

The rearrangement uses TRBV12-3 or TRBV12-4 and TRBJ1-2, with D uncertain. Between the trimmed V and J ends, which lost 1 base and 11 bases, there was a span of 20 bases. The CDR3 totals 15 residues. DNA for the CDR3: TGTGCCAGCAGTTTAGAAGATCCCAGAGGATTTTTTTACACCTTC. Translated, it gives CASSLEDPRGFFYTF.

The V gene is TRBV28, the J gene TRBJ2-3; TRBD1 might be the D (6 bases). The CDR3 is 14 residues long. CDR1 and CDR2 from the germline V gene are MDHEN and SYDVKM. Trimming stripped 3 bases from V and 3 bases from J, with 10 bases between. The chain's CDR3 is CASSFGQWTDTQYF. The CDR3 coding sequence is TGTGCCAGCAGTTTTGGACAGTGGACAGATACGCAGTATTTT.

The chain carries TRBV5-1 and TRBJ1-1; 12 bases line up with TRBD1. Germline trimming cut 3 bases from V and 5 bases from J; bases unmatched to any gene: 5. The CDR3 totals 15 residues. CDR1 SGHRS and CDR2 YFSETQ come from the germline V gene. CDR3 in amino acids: CASSSGQGAGTEAFF. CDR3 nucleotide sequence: TGCGCCAGCAGCTCGGGACAGGGGGCCGGGACTGAAGCTTTCTTT.

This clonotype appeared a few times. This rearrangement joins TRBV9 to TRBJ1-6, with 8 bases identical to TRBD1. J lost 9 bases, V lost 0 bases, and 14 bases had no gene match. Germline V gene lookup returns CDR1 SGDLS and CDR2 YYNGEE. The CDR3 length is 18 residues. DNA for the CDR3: TGTGCCAGCAGCGTAGGTGACAGGGGAGTTCCTCGGGCTTCACCCCTCCACTTT. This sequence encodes CASSVGDRGVPRASPLHF.

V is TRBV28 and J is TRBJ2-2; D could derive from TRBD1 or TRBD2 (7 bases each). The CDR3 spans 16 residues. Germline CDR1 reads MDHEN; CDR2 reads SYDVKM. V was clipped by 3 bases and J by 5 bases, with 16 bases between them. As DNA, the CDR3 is TGTGCCAGCAGTTTTGGGAGGGGGCGGCGGACCGGGGAGCTGTTTTTT. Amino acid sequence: CASSFGRGRRTGELFF. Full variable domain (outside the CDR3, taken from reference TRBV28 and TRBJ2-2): DVKVTQSSRYLVKRTGEKVFLECVQDMDHENMFWYRQDPGLGLRLIYFSYDVKMKEKGDIPEGYSVSREKKERFSLILESASTNQTSMYLCASSFGRGRRTGELFFGEGSRLTVL.

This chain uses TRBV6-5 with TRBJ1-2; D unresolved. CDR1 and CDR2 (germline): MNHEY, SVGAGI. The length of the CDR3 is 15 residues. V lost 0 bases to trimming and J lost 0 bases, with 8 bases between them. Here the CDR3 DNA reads TGTGCCAGCAGTTACTCAGGATGGGCTAACTATGGCTACACCTTC. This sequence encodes CASSYSGWANYGYTF.

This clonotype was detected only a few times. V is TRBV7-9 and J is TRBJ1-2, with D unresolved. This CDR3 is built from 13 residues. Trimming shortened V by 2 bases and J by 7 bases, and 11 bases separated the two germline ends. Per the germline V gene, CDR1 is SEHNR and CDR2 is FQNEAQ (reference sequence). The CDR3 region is CASSLPRLGGYTF. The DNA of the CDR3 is TGTGCCAGCAGCTTACCACGGTTAGGTGGCTACACCTTC.